What follows describes a single T cell receptor beta chain. It lacks a known antigen. It has no much larger one-base neighbor in the sample; base qualities were not kept. V loses 5 bases of germline sequence and J loses 3 bases, and the interval between the two ends is 17 bases. CDR1 and CDR2 were assigned from the germline V gene as MRHNA and SNTAGT. The CDR3 runs 15 amino acids, cysteine and phenylalanine included. Just the 45-base CDR3 DNA is kept, in frame starting at base 1. TCR beta CDR3 regions were amplified from RNA transcripts for repertoire sequencing. The first round was an RT-PCR using HTBI primers with the Qiagen OneStep RT-PCR kit, and this first round was followed by a second-round multiplex PCR, then size selection and purification. Libraries were sequenced paired-end with 100 bp reads on an Illumina HiSeq2000. The paper's data handling went like this. SOAPnuke was used for read processing, and reads with adapters, uncalled bases, a mean Phred below 15, or no exact constant-primer or identifier match were discarded. COPE v1.2.5 was used to merge high-quality paired reads. Each unique nucleotide sequence was treated as a clonotype, and MiTCR v1.1 was used to align the clonotypes to the IMGT TRB V, D and J references. Only V-J combinations with frequency above 0.0001 were analysed, covering 98% to 99.2% of repertoires. For each V-J combination, a TCR clonal expansion and chaos score was defined as F50 clonal expansion divided by the chaos observed in the TCRdist matrix. Welch's t-statistics and random forest were used to reduce features to approximately 13 V-J combinations, which were fed into a naive Bayes classifier. The similarity between thyroid and blood repertoires was quantified using the Morisita-Horn index. Starting from the raw public reads, TCRdb applied fastp trimming at Q25, assembled clones with MiXCR and retained in-frame beta chains. Every entry covers one CDR3 protein and lists the most common genes and DNA from its rows. The V and J calls reflect TCRdb's pipeline rather than the authors' work. Here the sample has about 480,000 distinct CDR3 sequences; under 15% occur a single time. 8% to 10% of the sample belongs to the ten largest clones.

The ophthalmopathy patients had moderately to severely active disease, with a Clinical Activity Score of 3 or higher, a NOSPECS grade of 4 or higher, and a disease duration of less than 3 months. Patients with other autoimmune diseases, uncontrolled infections, pregnancy or lactation were excluded. Clinical symptoms, serum thyroxine, TRAb, thyroid ultrasound and orbital computed tomography formed the basis of the diagnosis. PBMCs were isolated from 10 ml of fresh peripheral blood by Ficoll-Paque density gradient centrifugation. Total RNA was extracted using Trizol reagent, and RNA quality was checked on an Agilent 2100 Bioanalyzer. This entry is derived from a study of Graves' ophthalmopathy and Graves' hyperthyroidism (dated by TCRdb to between 2018 and 2020). With regard to the full study: Peripheral blood was collected at initial diagnosis, prior to any treatment. To explore V-J signatures that distinguish ophthalmopathy from hyperthyroidism, a discovery set of 100 patients was enrolled, made up of about 40 with ophthalmopathy and 57 with stable hyperthyroidism. For training and testing, the 110 or so patients in the discovery cohort were randomly divided in a 7:3 ratio. The study used signatures of the TCR beta repertoire to tell Graves' ophthalmopathy apart from Graves' hyperthyroidism and to predict which patients would progress to ophthalmopathy. Following sampling, methimazole starting at 30 mg daily was administered to hyperthyroidism patients, and high-dose intravenous methylprednisolone was administered to ophthalmopathy patients. In total, some 130 blood samples were TCR-sequenced: approximately 42 ophthalmopathy, 80 or so hyperthyroidism and about 17 hyperthyroidism-to-ophthalmopathy patients. The independent validation cohort included 18 hyperthyroidism patients plus 17 patients who later progressed from hyperthyroidism to ophthalmopathy. In about six hyperthyroidism patients, T-cell repertoires of thyroid tissue and blood were compared. Study-wide findings and limitations: Most expanded thyroid clonotypes with a frequency above 0.001 also appeared in blood, which suggests that blood repertoires may reflect the immune response in the thyroid. The 13-signature model separated ophthalmopathy from stable hyperthyroidism with around 90% sensitivity and 81.08% specificity in cross-validation, and 80%/75% in the test set. Sample size was not predetermined statistically, and investigators were not blinded to group allocation. In validation, the model predicted ophthalmopathy progression with about 64% sensitivity and roughly 78% specificity; 12 predicted patients were CT-confirmed with GO in a median of around 6 months.

The chain links TRBV6-4 with TRBJ2-7, with TRBD2 perhaps the D gene, on 7 matching bases. Sequences were obtained from blood. This TCR was recovered from a woman in her thirties with Graves' ophthalmopathy. Donor details come from another sample of the same person, matched by shared clones. For the CDR3, the sequence is CASSSQGGGYYEQYF. The DNA is as follows: TGTGCCAGCAGTTCTCAGGGCGGGGGCTACTACGAGCAGTACTTC.